Here is one T cell receptor beta chain with its context. This specimen comes from a study of blood T cell repertoires in COVID-19. There are 14 residues in the CDR3. Germline V CDR1 and CDR2: MGHRA, YSYEKL. Trimming shortened V by 1 base and J by 6 bases, and 11 bases separated the two germline ends. Measured with immunoSEQ multiplex PCR; TCRdb has only the in-frame clones, and not every one. The data hold approximately 240,000 clones, with about 85% observed a single time. The sequence was collected from a woman aged 18-29 years who had recovered from COVID-19. The J gene is TRBJ2-3, the V gene TRBV4-1; D is unclear. Source material: peripheral blood. The CDR3 nucleotides are TGCGCCAGCAGCCAAGGGCTTTCCCTGGATACGCAGTATTTT. Its translation: CASSQGLSLDTQYF.